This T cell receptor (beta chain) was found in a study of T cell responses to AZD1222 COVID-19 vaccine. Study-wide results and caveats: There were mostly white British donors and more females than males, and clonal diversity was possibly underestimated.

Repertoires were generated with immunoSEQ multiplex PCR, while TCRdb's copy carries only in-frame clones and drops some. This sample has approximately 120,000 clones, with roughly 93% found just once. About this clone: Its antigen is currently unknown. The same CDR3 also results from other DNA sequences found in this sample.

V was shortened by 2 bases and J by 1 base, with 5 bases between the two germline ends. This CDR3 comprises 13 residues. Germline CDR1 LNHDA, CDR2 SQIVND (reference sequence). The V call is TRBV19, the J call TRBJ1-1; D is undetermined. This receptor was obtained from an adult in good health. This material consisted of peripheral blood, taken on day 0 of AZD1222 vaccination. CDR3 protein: CASSINKNTEAFF. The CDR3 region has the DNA TGTGCCAGTAGTATAAACAAGAACACTGAAGCTTTCTTT. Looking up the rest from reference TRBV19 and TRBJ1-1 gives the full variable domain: DGGITQSPKYLFRKEGQNVTLSCEQNLNHDAMYWYRQDPGQGLRLIYYSQIVNDFQKGDIAEGYSVSREKKESFPLTVTSAQKNPTAFYLCASSINKNTEAFFGQGTRLTVV.